This T cell receptor beta chain was sequenced for a study of Graves' ophthalmopathy and Graves' hyperthyroidism. This clonotype was counted at least ten times. Amplification from RNA transcripts yielded the TCR beta CDR3 regions. Second-round multiplex PCR followed a first-round RT-PCR using HTBI primers. TCRdb ran MiXCR on the multiplex PCR reads and lists one entry per CDR3 protein. This sample has roughly 410,000 distinct CDR3 sequences, with just over 15% found just once. The V and J ends lost 3 bases and 6 bases, in that order; junction bases with no gene match: 3. The germline CDR1 and CDR2 sequences are MNHEY and SMNVEV (reference sequence). The CDR3 contains 13 residues.

This chain joins TRBV27 and TRBJ1-1; 8 bases agree with TRBD1. The sequencing sample was made of peripheral blood. The receptor was isolated from a young woman with stable Graves' hyperthyroidism. CDR3 DNA sequence: TGTGCCAGCAGTTTTGGACAGGGCGCTGAAGCTTTCTTT. As protein: CASSFGQGAEAFF.